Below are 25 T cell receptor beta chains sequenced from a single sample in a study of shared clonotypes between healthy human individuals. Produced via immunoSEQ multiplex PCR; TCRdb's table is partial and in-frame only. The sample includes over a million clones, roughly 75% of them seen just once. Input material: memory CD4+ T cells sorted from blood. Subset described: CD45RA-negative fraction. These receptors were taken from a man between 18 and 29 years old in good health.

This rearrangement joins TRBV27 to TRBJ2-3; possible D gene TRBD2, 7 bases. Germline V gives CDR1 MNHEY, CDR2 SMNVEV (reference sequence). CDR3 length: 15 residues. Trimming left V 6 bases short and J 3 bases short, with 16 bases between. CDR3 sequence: CASRQGGAKTDTQYF. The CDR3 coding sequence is TGTGCCAGCAGACAGGGAGGGGCAAAAACAGATACGCAGTATTTT.

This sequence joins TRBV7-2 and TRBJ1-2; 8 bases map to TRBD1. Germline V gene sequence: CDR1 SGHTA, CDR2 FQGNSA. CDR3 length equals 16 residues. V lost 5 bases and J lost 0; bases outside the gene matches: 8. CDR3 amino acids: CASSQPGQASNYGYTF. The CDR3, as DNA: TGTGCCAGCAGCCAACCGGGACAGGCTTCTAACTATGGCTACACCTTC.

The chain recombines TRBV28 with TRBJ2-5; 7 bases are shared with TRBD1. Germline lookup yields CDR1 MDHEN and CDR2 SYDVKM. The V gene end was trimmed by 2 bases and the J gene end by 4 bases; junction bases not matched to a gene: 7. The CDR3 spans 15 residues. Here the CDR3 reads CASSLEGASRETQYF. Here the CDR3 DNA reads TGTGCCAGCAGTTTAGAGGGGGCGAGTAGAGAGACCCAGTACTTC.

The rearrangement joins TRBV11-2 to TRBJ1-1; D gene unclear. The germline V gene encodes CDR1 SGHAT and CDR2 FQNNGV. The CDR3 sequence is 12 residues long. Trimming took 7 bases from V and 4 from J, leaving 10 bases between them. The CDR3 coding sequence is TGTGCCAGCAACTCACGGGGCACTGAAGCTTTCTTT. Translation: CASNSRGTEAFF. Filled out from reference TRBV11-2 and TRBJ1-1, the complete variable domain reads EAGVAQSPRYKIIEKRQSVAFWCNPISGHATLYWYQQILGQGPKLLIQFQNNGVVDDSQLPKDRFSAERLKGVDSTLKIQPAKLEDSAVYLCASNSRGTEAFFGQGTRLTVV.

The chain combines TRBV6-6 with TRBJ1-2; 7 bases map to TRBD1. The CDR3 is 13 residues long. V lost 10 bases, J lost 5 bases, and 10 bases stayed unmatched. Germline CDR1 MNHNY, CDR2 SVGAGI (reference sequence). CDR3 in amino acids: CATRQGTMYGYTF. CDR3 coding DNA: TGTGCCACTCGACAGGGAACTATGTATGGCTACACCTTC.

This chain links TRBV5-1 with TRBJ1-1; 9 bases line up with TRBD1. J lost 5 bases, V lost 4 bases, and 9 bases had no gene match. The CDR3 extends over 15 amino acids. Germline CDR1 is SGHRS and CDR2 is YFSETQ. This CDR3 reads CASSPRDRVSTEAFF. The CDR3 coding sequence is TGCGCCAGCAGCCCCAGGGACAGGGTATCTACTGAAGCTTTCTTT. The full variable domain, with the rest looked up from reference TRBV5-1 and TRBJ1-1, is KAGVTQTPRYLIKTRGQQVTLSCSPISGHRSVSWYQQTPGQGLQFLFEYFSETQRNKGNFPGRFSGRQFSNSRSEMNVSTLELGDSALYLCASSPRDRVSTEAFFGQGTRLTVV.

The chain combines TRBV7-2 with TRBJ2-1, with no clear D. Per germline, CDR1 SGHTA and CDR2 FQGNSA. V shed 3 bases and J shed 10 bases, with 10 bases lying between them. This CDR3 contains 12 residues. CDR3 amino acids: CASSFKFREQFF. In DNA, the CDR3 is TGTGCCAGCAGCTTTAAGTTCCGCGAGCAGTTCTTC.

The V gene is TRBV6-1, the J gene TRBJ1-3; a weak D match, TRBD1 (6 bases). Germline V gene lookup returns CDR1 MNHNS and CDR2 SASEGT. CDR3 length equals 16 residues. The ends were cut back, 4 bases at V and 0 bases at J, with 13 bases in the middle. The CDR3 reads CASSGRGIGSGNTIYF. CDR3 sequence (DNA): TGTGCCAGCAGTGGCAGGGGAATTGGCTCTGGAAACACCATATATTTT.

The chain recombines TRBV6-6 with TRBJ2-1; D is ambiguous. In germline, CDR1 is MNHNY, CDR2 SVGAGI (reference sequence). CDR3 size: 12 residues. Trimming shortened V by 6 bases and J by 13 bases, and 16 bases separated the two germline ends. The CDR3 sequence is CASSPPVAVQFF. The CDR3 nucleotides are TGTGCCAGCAGCCCCCCTGTAGCCGTACAGTTCTTC.

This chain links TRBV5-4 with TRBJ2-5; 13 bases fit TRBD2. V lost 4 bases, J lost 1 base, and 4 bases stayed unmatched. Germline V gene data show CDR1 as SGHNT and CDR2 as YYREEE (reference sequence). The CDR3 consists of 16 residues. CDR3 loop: CASSLGTSGVQETQYF. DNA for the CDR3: TGTGCCAGCAGCCTCGGGACTAGCGGGGTCCAAGAGACCCAGTACTTC.

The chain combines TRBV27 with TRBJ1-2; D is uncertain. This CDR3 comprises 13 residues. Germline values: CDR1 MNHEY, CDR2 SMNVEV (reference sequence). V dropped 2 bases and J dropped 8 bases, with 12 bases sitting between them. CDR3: CASSLVYGLGYTF. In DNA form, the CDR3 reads TGTGCCAGCAGTTTAGTGTACGGCTTGGGCTACACCTTC.

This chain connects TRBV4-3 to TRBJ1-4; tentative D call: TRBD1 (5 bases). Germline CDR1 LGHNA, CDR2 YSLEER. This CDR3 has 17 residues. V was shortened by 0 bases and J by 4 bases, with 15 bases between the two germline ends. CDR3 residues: CASSQDLGGTNNEKLFF. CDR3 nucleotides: TGCGCCAGCAGCCAAGATCTCGGGGGTACTAATAATGAAAAACTGTTTTTT.

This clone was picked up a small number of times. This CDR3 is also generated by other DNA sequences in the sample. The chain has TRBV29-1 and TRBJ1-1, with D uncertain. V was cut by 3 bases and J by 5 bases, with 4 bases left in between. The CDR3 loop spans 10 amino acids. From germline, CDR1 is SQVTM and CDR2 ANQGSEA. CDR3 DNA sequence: TGCAGCGTTGAGGGGACTGAAGCTTTCTTT. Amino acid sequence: CSVEGTEAFF.

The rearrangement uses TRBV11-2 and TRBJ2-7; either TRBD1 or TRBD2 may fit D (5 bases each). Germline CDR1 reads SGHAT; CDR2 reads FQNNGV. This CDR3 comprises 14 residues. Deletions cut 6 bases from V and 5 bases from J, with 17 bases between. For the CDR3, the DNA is TGTGCCAGCAGATATAACTTCCGGGACGACGAGCAGTACTTC. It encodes CASRYNFRDDEQYF.

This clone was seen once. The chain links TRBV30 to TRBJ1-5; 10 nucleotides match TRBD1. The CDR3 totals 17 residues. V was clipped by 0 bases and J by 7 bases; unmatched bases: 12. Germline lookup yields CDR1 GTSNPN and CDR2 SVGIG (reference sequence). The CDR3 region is CAWSVHYSGQGGQPQHF. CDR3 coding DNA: TGTGCCTGGAGTGTGCATTACTCCGGACAGGGGGGCCAGCCCCAGCATTTT.

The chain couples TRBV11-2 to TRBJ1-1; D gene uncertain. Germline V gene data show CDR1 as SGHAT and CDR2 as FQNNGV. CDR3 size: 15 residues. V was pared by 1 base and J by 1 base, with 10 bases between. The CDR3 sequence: CASSLVASPNTEAFF. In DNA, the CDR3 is TGTGCCAGCAGCTTAGTGGCAAGCCCGAACACTGAAGCTTTCTTT.

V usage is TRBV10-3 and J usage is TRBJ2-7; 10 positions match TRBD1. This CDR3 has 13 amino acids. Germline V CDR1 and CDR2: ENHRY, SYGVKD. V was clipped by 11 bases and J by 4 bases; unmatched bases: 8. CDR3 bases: TGTGCCGTAGGGACAGGGGCCATATACGAGCAGTACTTC. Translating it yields CAVGTGAIYEQYF.

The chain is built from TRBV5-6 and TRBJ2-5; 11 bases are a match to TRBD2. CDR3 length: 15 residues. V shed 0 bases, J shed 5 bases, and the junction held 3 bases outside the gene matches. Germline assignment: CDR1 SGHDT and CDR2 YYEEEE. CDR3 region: CASSLVLAGAETQYF. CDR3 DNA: TGTGCCAGCAGCTTGGTACTAGCGGGAGCGGAGACCCAGTACTTC.

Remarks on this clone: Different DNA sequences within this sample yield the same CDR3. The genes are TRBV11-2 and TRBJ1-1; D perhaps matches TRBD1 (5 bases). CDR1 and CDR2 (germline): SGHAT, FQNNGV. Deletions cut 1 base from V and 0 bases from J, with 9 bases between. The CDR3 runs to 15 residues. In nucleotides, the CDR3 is TGTGCCAGCAGCTTAGGCTCAGGGATGAACACTGAAGCTTTCTTT. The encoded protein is CASSLGSGMNTEAFF. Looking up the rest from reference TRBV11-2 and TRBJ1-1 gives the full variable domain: EAGVAQSPRYKIIEKRQSVAFWCNPISGHATLYWYQQILGQGPKLLIQFQNNGVVDDSQLPKDRFSAERLKGVDSTLKIQPAKLEDSAVYLCASSLGSGMNTEAFFGQGTRLTVV.

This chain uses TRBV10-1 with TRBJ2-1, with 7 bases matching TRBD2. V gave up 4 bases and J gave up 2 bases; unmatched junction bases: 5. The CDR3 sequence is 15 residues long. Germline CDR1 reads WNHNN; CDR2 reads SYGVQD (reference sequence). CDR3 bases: TGCGCCAGCAGTGCCGGGACTAAGACCTACAATGAGCAGTTCTTC. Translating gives CASSAGTKTYNEQFF.

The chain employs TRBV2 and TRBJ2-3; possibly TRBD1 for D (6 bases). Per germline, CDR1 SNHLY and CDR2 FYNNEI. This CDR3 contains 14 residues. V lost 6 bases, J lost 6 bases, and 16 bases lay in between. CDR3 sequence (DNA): TGTGCCAGCAGCTCAGGACAGACTGTCGATACGCAGTATTTT. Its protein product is CASSSGQTVDTQYF.

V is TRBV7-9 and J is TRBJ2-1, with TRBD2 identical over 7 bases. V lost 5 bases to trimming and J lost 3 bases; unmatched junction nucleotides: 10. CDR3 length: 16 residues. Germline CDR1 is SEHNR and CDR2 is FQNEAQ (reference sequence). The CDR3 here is CASSQTSENFYNEQFF. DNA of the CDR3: TGTGCCAGCAGCCAAACTAGCGAAAATTTCTACAATGAGCAGTTCTTC.

CDR3 amino acids: CATSRDLPGRETQYF. As DNA, the CDR3 is TGTGCCACCAGCAGAGATCTCCCAGGGAGGGAGACCCAGTACTTC. V and J are TRBV15 and TRBJ2-5; D is perhaps TRBD2 (6 bases). The CDR3 is made up of 15 amino acids. Trimming shortened V by 0 bases and J by 5 bases, and 13 bases separated the two germline ends. The V gene's germline CDR1 is LNHNV and CDR2 YYDKDF (reference sequence).

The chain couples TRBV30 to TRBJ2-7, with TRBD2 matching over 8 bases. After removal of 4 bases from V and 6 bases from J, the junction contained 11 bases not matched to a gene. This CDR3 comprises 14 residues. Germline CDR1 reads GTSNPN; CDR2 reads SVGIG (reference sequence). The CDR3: CAWKPQSGRGEQYF. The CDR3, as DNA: TGTGCCTGGAAGCCCCAAAGCGGGAGAGGCGAGCAGTACTTC.

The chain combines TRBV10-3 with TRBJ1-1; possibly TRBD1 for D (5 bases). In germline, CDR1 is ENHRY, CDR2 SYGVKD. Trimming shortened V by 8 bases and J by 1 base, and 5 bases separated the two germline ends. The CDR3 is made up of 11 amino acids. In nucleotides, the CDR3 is TGTGCCATCGGACAGAACACTGAAGCTTTCTTT. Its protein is CAIGQNTEAFF.